These 18 T cell receptor beta chains were sequenced from one sample in a study of metastatic and nonmetastatic thyroid tumors (dated by TCRdb to 2020 to 2022). No treatment had been received by any patient before thyroid surgery. Library creation used PCR. The sequencing machine was an Illumina HiSeq 4000. The raw public data were reprocessed by TCRdb itself: fastp quality trimming at Q25, MiXCR clonotype calling, in-frame beta chains only. For this sample there are more than 20,000 clones; about 17% appear just once. The ten largest clonotypes hold 2.5% to 3% of the sample. Sequences were obtained from adjacent normal tissue. Receptors originate from a male donor with papillary thyroid cancer or a benign thyroid nodule (not recorded which). Some clones in this sample may be carry-over from other donors' samples.

This clone was detected only a few times. One end of the junction fails to match germline, which may point to a read error. V and J are TRBV6-1 and TRBJ1-2; D gene unclear. The CDR3 runs 11 residues. CDR1 is MNHNS and CDR2 is SASEGT in the germline V gene. The CDR3 loop reads CAIGGLYVYTF. The CDR3 nucleotides read TGTGCCATCGGCGGTCTCTATGTCTACACCTTC.

This clone showed up many times. The CDR3 coding sequence is TGCGCCAGCAGCTTGGACGGGGGAGACACAGATACGCAGTATTTT. Translation: CASSLDGGDTDTQYF. V gene TRBV5-1 combines with J gene TRBJ2-3; maybe TRBD2 (6 bases). This CDR3 has 15 residues. The V end was cut by 0 bases, the J end by 2 bases, with 10 bases between. Per germline, CDR1 SGHRS and CDR2 YFSETQ.

Turning to this clone: This may arise from a read error, as a much more abundant clone is one base away. The genes are TRBV20-1 and TRBJ2-3; 9 bases are shared with TRBD2. J was trimmed by 7 bases and V by 5 bases; bases with no gene match: 10. The CDR3 is 14 amino acids. Germline lookup yields CDR1 DFQATT and CDR2 SNEGSKA (reference sequence). This CDR3 reads CSAPSGGRYYTQYF. Here the CDR3 DNA reads TGCAGTGCTCCCAGCGGGGGGCGATATTATACGCAGTATTTT.

There are many counts of this clone. The genes are TRBV2 and TRBJ1-4; TRBD1 might be the D (5 bases). Trimming left V 5 bases short and J 8 bases short, with 9 bases between. The CDR3 length is 12 residues. Germline CDR1 and CDR2: SNHLY and FYNNEI. The CDR3 protein is CASSRDREKLFF. As DNA, the CDR3 is TGTGCCAGCAGTCGGGACCGCGAAAAACTGTTTTTT.

About this clone: A much larger clone differs from this one at a single base, so this may be a read error. The CDR3 reads CASSLWCGGFQETQYF. CDR3 bases: TGTGCCAGCAGCTTATGGTGTGGGGGATTCCAAGAGACCCAGTACTTC. This chain uses TRBV7-6 with TRBJ2-5; D tentatively reads TRBD1 or TRBD2 (5 bases each). Trimming took 2 bases from V and 1 from J, leaving 14 bases between them. The germline CDR1 and CDR2 sequences are SGHVS and FNYEAQ. The CDR3 totals 16 residues.

This clone was counted ten times or more. The CDR3 nucleotides are TGTGCCAGCAGCTTAGGTAGCCACAGGAACACTGAAGCTTTCTTT. Protein product: CASSLGSHRNTEAFF. The chain couples TRBV7-8 to TRBJ1-1, with D hard to call. In germline, CDR1 is SGHVS, CDR2 FQNEAQ. Trimming pared 1 base from V and 1 base from J, leaving 10 bases between. The CDR3 loop spans 15 amino acids.

The sample holds many counts of this clone. The genes are TRBV4-2 and TRBJ2-7, with 7 bases identical to TRBD1. The CDR3 spans 16 residues. The junction had 10 bases not matched to a gene; V was cut back by 3 bases and J by 2 bases. Germline loops: CDR1 LGHNA, CDR2 YNFKEQ. CDR3 in DNA: TGTGCCAGCAGCCACTCCCTAGACAGGGTACCCTACGAGCAGTACTTC. Translation: CASSHSLDRVPYEQYF.

In its sample, this clone was seen many times. The chain carries TRBV27 and TRBJ1-4; the D gene is possibly TRBD1 (5 bases). Germline assignment: CDR1 MNHEY and CDR2 SMNVEV (reference sequence). Trimming removed 4 bases at V and 7 bases at J, with 16 bases between. The CDR3 is 15 amino acids. CDR3 sequence (DNA): TGTGCCAGCAGTTCCCAATCGGGACCTCTTGAAAAACTGTTTTTT. Translation gives CASSSQSGPLEKLFF.

This clone has at least ten counts. V is TRBV5-1 and J is TRBJ2-1, with D maybe TRBD1 (6 bases). The V gene's germline CDR1 is SGHRS and CDR2 YFSETQ. The length of the CDR3 is 16 residues. Trimming stripped 0 bases from V and 5 bases from J, with 15 bases between. CDR3 coding DNA: TGCGCCAGCAGCTTGGCCGGGCAGGGGAACCACAATGAGCAGTTCTTC. Translating it yields CASSLAGQGNHNEQFF.

In its sample, this clone was seen a few times. At one end, the junction sequence differs from germline, possibly due to a read error. The V call is TRBV24-1, the J call TRBJ2-5, with a possible D match to TRBD1 (6 bases). CDR1 and CDR2 (germline): KGHDR, SFDVKD. The CDR3 has 16 residues. In DNA form, the CDR3 reads TGTGCCACCACTGATTCCGGACAGTGGACCCAAGAGACCCAGTACTTC. It yields the protein CATTDSGQWTQETQYF.

In this sample, this clone turned up many times. The chain is built from TRBV7-8 and TRBJ2-7; 14 bases agree with TRBD2. The CDR3 consists of 20 residues. The trim removed 3 bases at V and 1 base at J, leaving 14 bases unmatched. From germline, CDR1 is SGHVS and CDR2 FQNEAQ. CDR3 nucleotides: TGTGCCAGCAGCTTCCGGACCGGGACTAGCGGGGGACCTGGTTCCTACGAGCAGTACTTC. Amino acids: CASSFRTGTSGGPGSYEQYF.

The table lists this clone with many counts. The rearrangement joins TRBV29-1 to TRBJ1-2; TRBD1 aligns across 7 bases. The length of the CDR3 is 14 residues. Germline CDR1 is SQVTM and CDR2 is ANQGSEA. V shed 5 bases, J shed 2 bases, and the junction held 8 bases outside the gene matches. This chain's CDR3 is CSVSTGERNYGYTF. Written as DNA, the CDR3 is TGCAGCGTTTCCACAGGGGAAAGGAACTATGGCTACACCTTC.

There are many counts of this clone. The chain has TRBV5-1 and TRBJ1-1, with D uncertain. The CDR3 has 13 amino acids. Germline V gives CDR1 SGHRS, CDR2 YFSETQ. Trimming removed 3 bases at V and 1 base at J, with 7 bases between. DNA of the CDR3: TGCGCCAGCAGCTCCCCAGGGAACACTGAAGCTTTCTTT. Its translation is CASSSPGNTEAFF.

This clone occurred many times. This chain uses TRBV9 with TRBJ1-1; maybe TRBD1 (6 bases). V dropped 0 bases and J dropped 4 bases, with 22 bases sitting between them. The CDR3 is 18 residues long. Germline V gives CDR1 SGDLS, CDR2 YYNGEE. Here the CDR3 reads CASSVDAGAAWDTTEAFF. Here the CDR3 DNA reads TGTGCCAGCAGCGTAGATGCGGGGGCAGCCTGGGATACCACTGAAGCTTTCTTT.

J is TRBJ2-7 and V is TRBV12-3 or TRBV12-4, with no clear D. With 4 bases removed from V and 4 bases from J, the gap between germline ends came to 14 bases. The CDR3 contains 14 residues. The CDR3 DNA reads as TGTGCCAGCAGTTCAGGTACAGATAGATACGAGCAGTACTTC. Translated: CASSSGTDRYEQYF.

This clone is termed medium-sized. The rearrangement joins TRBV5-1 to TRBJ1-2; TRBD1 matches at 8 bases. Unmatched junction bases numbered 13, after V lost 2 bases and J lost 1 base. Germline V gives CDR1 SGHRS, CDR2 YFSETQ. This CDR3 has 18 amino acids. Here the CDR3 reads CASSLPRRTGTDNYGYTF. Here the CDR3 DNA reads TGCGCCAGCAGCTTACCCCGCCGGACAGGGACCGATAACTATGGCTACACCTTC.

This clone occurred many times. This rearrangement joins TRBV11-2 to TRBJ1-1, with no clear D. The germline V and J ends were trimmed by 3 bases and 0 bases, with 5 bases remaining between them. This CDR3 is built from 13 residues. Looked up from germline, CDR1 is SGHAT and CDR2 is FQNNGV. The CDR3 here is CASSFSLNTEAFF. The CDR3 nucleotides read TGTGCCAGCAGCTTTTCACTGAACACTGAAGCTTTCTTT.

This clone is medium-sized in the sample. The genes are TRBV6-1 and TRBJ1-3; D possibly corresponds to TRBD1 (6 bases). This CDR3 contains 16 residues. Between the trimmed V and J ends, which lost 5 bases and 0 bases, there was a span of 14 bases. Per germline, CDR1 MNHNS and CDR2 SASEGT. The CDR3 loop reads CASSHDRRRSGNTIYF. The CDR3 nucleotides read TGTGCCAGCAGTCACGACAGGCGACGCTCTGGAAACACCATATATTTT.